Listed below are T cell receptor beta chains from one sample, sequenced in a study of blood T cell repertoires in COVID-19. Data came from immunoSEQ multiplex PCR; TCRdb stores just in-frame clones and leaves some out. The data contain around 200,000 clones, around 87% of them singletons. The sequenced sample was peripheral blood. Receptors were obtained from a man in his forties with active or convalescent COVID-19. Each CDR3 is given without its conserved first and last residue.

V: TRBV30; J: TRBJ2-3; CDR3: AWSGQWRITDTQY
V: TRBV4-1; J: TRBJ1-1; CDR3: ASSQGAGMNTEAF
V: TRBV25-1; J: TRBJ2-1; CDR3: ASSDPQEQF
V: TRBV7-9; J: TRBJ2-7; CDR3: ASSADRDFYEQY
V: TRBV11-3; J: TRBJ2-1; CDR3: ASSHRDRDDNEQF
V: TRBV6-6; J: TRBJ2-5; CDR3: ASSYGRGARETQY
V: TRBV5-1; J: TRBJ1-4; CDR3: ASSLRTGDNEKLF
V: TRBV27; J: TRBJ2-5; CDR3: ASSPLTGGTETQY
V: TRBV2; J: TRBJ2-7; CDR3: ASKLEVGGALEQY
V: TRBV27; J: TRBJ1-2; CDR3: ASSFGQGADGYT
V: TRBV7-3; J: TRBJ1-6; CDR3: ASSSGHLGNSPLH
V: TRBV6-2/TRBV6-3; J: TRBJ2-7; CDR3: ASSYSGGHHEQY
V: TRBV2; J: TRBJ1-5; CDR3: ASGGSLNSNQPQH
V: TRBV6-6; J: TRBJ2-1; CDR3: ASSYSSGQGNEQF
V: TRBV6-5; J: TRBJ2-7; CDR3: ASSYLSSYEQY
V: TRBV7-6; J: TRBJ2-2; CDR3: ASSSIRQNTGELF
V: TRBV24-1; J: TRBJ1-5; CDR3: ATSDEIGEPQH
V: TRBV6-5; J: TRBJ1-1; CDR3: ASSQQGALNTEAF
V: TRBV2; J: TRBJ1-1; CDR3: ASSWGENGEAF
V: TRBV7-9; J: TRBJ1-2; CDR3: ASSSTGGGGYT